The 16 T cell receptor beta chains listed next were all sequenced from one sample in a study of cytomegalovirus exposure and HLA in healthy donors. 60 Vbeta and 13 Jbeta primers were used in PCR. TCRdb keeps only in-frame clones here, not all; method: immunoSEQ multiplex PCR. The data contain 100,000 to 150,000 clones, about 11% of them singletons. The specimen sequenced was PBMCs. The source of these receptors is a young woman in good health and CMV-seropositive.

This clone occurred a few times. CDR3 sequence: CASTQGNQPQHF. The DNA for the CDR3 is TGTGCCAGCACACAGGGGAATCAGCCCCAGCATTTT. V is TRBV7-9 and J is TRBJ1-5; the match to TRBD1 covers 7 bases. CDR1 is SEHNR, CDR2 FQNEAQ, per germline (reference sequence). J was trimmed by 4 bases and V by 7 bases; bases with no gene match: 1. CDR3 size: 12 residues. Full variable domain (rest looked up from reference TRBV7-9 and TRBJ1-5): DTGVSQNPRHKITKRGQNVTFRCDPISEHNRLYWYRQTLGQGPEFLTYFQNEAQLEKSRLLSDRFSAERPKGSFSTLEIQRTEQGDSAMYLCASTQGNQPQHFGDGTRLSIL.

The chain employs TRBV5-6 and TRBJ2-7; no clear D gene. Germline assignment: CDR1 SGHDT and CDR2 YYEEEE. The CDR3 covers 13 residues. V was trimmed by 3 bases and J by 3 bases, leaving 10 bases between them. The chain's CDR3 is CASSSPNGYEQYF. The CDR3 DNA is TGTGCCAGCAGCTCCCCGAACGGCTACGAGCAGTACTTC.

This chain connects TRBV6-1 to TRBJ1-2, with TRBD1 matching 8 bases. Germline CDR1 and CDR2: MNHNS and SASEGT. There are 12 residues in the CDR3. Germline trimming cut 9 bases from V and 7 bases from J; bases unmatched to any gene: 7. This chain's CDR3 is CARGGQGLGYTF. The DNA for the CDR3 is TGTGCCAGGGGAGGACAGGGACTTGGCTACACCTTC.

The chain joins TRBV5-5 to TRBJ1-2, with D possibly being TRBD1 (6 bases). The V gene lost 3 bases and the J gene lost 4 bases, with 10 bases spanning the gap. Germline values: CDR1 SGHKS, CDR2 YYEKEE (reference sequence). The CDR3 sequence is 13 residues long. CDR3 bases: TGTGCCAGCAGCTATGGGGGCGGCTATGGCTACACCTTC. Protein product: CASSYGGGYGYTF.

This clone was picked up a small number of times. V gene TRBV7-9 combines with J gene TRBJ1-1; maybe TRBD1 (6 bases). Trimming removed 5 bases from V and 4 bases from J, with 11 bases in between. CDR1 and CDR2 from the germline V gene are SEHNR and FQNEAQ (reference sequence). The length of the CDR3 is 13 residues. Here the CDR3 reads CASSRRTVTEAFF. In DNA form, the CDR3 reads TGTGCCAGCAGCAGACGGACAGTCACTGAAGCTTTCTTT.

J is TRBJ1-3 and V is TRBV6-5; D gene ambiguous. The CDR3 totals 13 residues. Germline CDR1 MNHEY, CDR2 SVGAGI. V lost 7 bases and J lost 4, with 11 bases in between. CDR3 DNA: TGTGCCAGCACCTCCCCCGGGGGAAACACCATATATTTT. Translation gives CASTSPGGNTIYF.

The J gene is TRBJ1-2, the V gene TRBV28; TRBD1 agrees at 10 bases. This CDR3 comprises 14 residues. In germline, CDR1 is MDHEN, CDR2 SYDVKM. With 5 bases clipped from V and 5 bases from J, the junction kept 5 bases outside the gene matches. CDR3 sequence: CASSGTGAVYGYTF. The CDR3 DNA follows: TGTGCCAGCAGTGGGACAGGGGCTGTTTATGGCTACACCTTC.

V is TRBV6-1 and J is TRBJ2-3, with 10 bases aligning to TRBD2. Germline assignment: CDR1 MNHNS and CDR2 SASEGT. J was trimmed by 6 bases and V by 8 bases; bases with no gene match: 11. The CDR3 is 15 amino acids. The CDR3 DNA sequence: TGTGCCAGCTCGGGAGCGGGAGGGAAGGGCGATACGCAGTATTTT. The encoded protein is CASSGAGGKGDTQYF.

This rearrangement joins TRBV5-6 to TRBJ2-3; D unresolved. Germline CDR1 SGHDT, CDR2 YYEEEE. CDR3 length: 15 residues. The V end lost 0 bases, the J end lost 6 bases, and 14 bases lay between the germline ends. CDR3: CASSLAYSTEDTQYF. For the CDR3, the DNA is TGTGCCAGCAGCTTGGCCTATTCAACGGAGGATACGCAGTATTTT.

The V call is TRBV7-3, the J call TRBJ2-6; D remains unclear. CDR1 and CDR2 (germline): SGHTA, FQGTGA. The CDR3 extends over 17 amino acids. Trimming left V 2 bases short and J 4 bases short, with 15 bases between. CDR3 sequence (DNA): TGTGCCAGCAGCTTAGCGGCCCCAGTTCCCGGGGCCAACGTCCTGACTTTC. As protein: CASSLAAPVPGANVLTF.

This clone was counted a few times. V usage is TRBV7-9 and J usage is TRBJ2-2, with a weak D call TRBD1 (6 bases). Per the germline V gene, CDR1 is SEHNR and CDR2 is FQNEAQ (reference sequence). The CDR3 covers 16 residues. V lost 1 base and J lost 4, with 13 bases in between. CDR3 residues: CASSLVTGSSTGELFF. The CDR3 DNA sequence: TGTGCCAGCAGCTTAGTCACAGGGTCGAGCACCGGGGAGCTGTTTTTT.

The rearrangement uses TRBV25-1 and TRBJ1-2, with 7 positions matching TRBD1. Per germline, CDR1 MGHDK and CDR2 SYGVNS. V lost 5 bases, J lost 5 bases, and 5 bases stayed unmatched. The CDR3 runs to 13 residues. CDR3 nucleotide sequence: TGTGCCAGCAGTCCTACAGGGGTGTATGGCTACACCTTC. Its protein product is CASSPTGVYGYTF.

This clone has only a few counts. The CDR3 DNA follows: TGTGCCAGCAGCTTAGGTTCAGCGGGAGCTGGAAATGAGCAGTTCTTC. Its protein is CASSLGSAGAGNEQFF. The chain has TRBV7-8 and TRBJ2-1; 8 bases are a match to TRBD2. CDR1 is SGHVS, CDR2 FQNEAQ, per germline. This CDR3 spans 16 amino acids. Trimming at V came to 1 base and at J to 7 bases, leaving 9 bases not matched to a gene. The full variable domain, in which reference TRBV7-8 and TRBJ2-1 provide the parts outside the CDR3, is GAGVSQSPRYKVAKRGQDVALRCDPISGHVSLFWYQQALGQGPEFLTYFQNEAQLDKSGLPSDRFFAERPEGSVSTLKIQRTQQEDSAVYLCASSLGSAGAGNEQFFGPGTRLTVL.

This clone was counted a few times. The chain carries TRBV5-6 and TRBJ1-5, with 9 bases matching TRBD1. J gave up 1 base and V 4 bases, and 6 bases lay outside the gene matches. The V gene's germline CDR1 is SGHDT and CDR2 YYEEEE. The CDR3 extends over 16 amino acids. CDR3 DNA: TGTGCCAGCAGCCCAGGGACAGGGTTCAGCAATCAGCCCCAGCATTTT. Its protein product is CASSPGTGFSNQPQHF.

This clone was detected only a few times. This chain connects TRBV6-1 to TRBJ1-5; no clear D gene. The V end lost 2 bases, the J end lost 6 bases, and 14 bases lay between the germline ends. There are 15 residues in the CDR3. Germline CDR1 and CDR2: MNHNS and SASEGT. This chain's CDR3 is CASSEFSTSGQPQHF. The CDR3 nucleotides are TGTGCCAGCAGTGAATTTAGCACATCGGGTCAGCCCCAGCATTTT.

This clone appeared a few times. The CDR3 loop reads CASSYRTGTSNYGYTF. The CDR3 nucleotides are TGTGCCAGCAGTTACCGGACAGGGACATCTAACTATGGCTACACCTTC. This rearrangement joins TRBV6-5 to TRBJ1-2; the match to TRBD1 covers 8 bases. The CDR3 consists of 16 residues. The germline gives CDR1 MNHEY, CDR2 SVGAGI. V lost 2 bases to trimming and J lost 0 bases; unmatched junction nucleotides: 5.